This T cell receptor (beta chain) originates from a study of shared clonotypes between healthy human individuals. Several immunoSEQ plates received, in even portions, the genomic DNA of each subset. The data were produced by immunoSEQ multiplex PCR, yet TCRdb's version contains in-frame clones alone and is incomplete. The table has some 490,000 clones, around 73% seen once; the top ten hold around 12%. Trimming removed 6 bases from V and 4 bases from J; junction bases left unmatched: 10. Germline CDR1 reads MNHEY; CDR2 reads SMNVEV (reference sequence). CDR3 size: 16 residues. Study-level findings and limits: Donor scarcity curtailed the genetic and exposure-history diversity represented herein. The study sampled only blood, and tissue repertoires likely differ.

This clone was recorded only once. Its antigen is currently unknown. This TCR was recovered from a woman in her thirties or forties in good health. Some clones in this sample may be carry-over from other donors' samples. This rearrangement joins TRBV27 to TRBJ2-2, with 8 bases fitting TRBD1. Sequencing input: PBMCs. CDR3 bases: TGTGCCAGCAGGGACCTCAGGGGGCGCGGCACCGGGGAGCTGTTTTTT. Amino acids: CASRDLRGRGTGELFF.